The entry that follows covers one TCR beta chain sequence. Antigen unknown. The sample originates from a study of vaccination and CD4 T cells after COVID-19. Study overall: The cells in question were stimulated using overlapping spike peptides derived from SARS-CoV-2, HCoV-NL63, HCoV-OC43 and HCoV-229E.

With the Oncomine TCR Beta short-read assay, DNA from cultured CD4+ T cells was sequenced. TCRdb redid the calling of the PCR reads with MiXCR, one entry per CDR3 protein. This sample carries approximately 9,000 distinct CDR3 sequences, 66% of them seen once, and the ten largest clones take roughly 25%. Regarding treatment: roughly ten-day PBMC culture with coronavirus spike peptide pools or control peptides (ViraFEST assay). The CDR3 spans 15 residues. Germline CDR1 and CDR2: DFQATT and SNEGSKA (reference sequence). Trimming took 5 bases from V and 0 from J, leaving 15 bases between them. Sequenced: CD4+ T cells from blood, cultured in vitro. V and J are TRBV20-1 and TRBJ2-3, with unresolved D. The receptor was derived from a human donor who had recovered from COVID-19. This CDR3 reads CSAPPYVSSTDTQYF. DNA of the CDR3: TGCAGTGCTCCTCCTTACGTATCTAGCACAGATACGCAGTATTTT.